Following are 13 T cell receptor beta chains from one sample sequenced in a study of T cell responses to AZD1222 COVID-19 vaccine. Using immunoSEQ multiplex PCR, the repertoire was profiled, and TCRdb retains in-frame clones only, with some absent. The table has more than 75,000 clones, about nine tenths seen once; the top ten hold under 10%. The sample here was peripheral blood, taken on day 0 of AZD1222 vaccination. The receptors originated from an adult in good health.

This chain connects TRBV6-5 to TRBJ1-1; D perhaps matches TRBD1 (6 bases). The germline V and J ends were trimmed by 5 bases and 1 base, with 14 bases remaining between them. There are 15 residues in the CDR3. From germline, CDR1 is MNHEY and CDR2 SVGAGI. The CDR3 bases are TGTGCCAGCAGTAGGGGACATTCAGCGAACACTGAAGCTTTCTTT. Translation gives CASSRGHSANTEAFF.

The chain is built from TRBV5-8 and TRBJ2-2; no definite D call. This CDR3 contains 15 residues. Germline values: CDR1 SGHTS, CDR2 YDEGEE. The germline V and J ends were trimmed by 2 bases and 2 bases, with 10 bases remaining between them. The CDR3 here is CASSFRIINTGELFF. The CDR3 coding sequence is TGTGCCAGCAGCTTCCGCATAATAAACACCGGGGAGCTGTTTTTT.

V gene TRBV5-8 combines with J gene TRBJ2-7; the D gene is possibly TRBD1 (5 bases). The CDR3 is made up of 15 amino acids. V was pared by 2 bases and J by 6 bases, with 18 bases between. Germline V gives CDR1 SGHTS, CDR2 YDEGEE. The CDR3 loop reads CASSFIFGRAPEQYF. The CDR3 DNA sequence: TGTGCCAGCAGCTTTATCTTTGGCAGGGCCCCCGAGCAGTACTTC.

The chain joins TRBV7-9 to TRBJ2-7; possibly TRBD1 for D (5 bases). The V gene lost 2 bases and the J gene lost 8 bases, with 10 bases spanning the gap. CDR1 is SEHNR and CDR2 is FQNEAQ in the germline V gene (reference sequence). CDR3 length equals 12 residues. The CDR3 coding sequence is TGTGCCAGCAGCTTAAAAGGGGCTCAGCAGTACTTC. Its translation: CASSLKGAQQYF.

J is TRBJ2-1 and V is TRBV6-5; maybe TRBD2 (5 bases). Germline V gives CDR1 MNHEY, CDR2 SVGAGI. V lost 2 bases and J 10 bases, leaving 9 bases between the germline ends. There are 12 residues in the CDR3. The CDR3 is CASSYGSGEQFF. In nucleotides, the CDR3 is TGTGCCAGCAGTTACGGGAGCGGAGAGCAGTTCTTC.

J is TRBJ2-7 and V is TRBV9; possibly TRBD1 for D (6 bases). Trimming removed 0 bases from V and 2 bases from J, with 15 bases in between. Germline assignment: CDR1 SGDLS and CDR2 YYNGEE. This CDR3 region has 16 residues. CDR3 sequence (DNA): TGTGCCAGCAGCGTAGGGCTGTCAGGGGCGACCTACGAGCAGTACTTC. As protein: CASSVGLSGATYEQYF.

This clone was seen once. This sequence joins TRBV27 and TRBJ1-2; 9 nucleotides line up with TRBD1. CDR3 length equals 13 residues. V lost 6 bases to trimming and J lost 7 bases; unmatched junction nucleotides: 6. Germline V gene data show CDR1 as MNHEY and CDR2 as SMNVEV (reference sequence). The CDR3 DNA reads TGTGCCAGCAGGGCCCCGGGACAGGGTGGCTACACCTTC. Protein product: CASRAPGQGGYTF.

The chain employs TRBV10-3 and TRBJ2-3; 10 bases align to TRBD2. J was trimmed by 3 bases and V by 0 bases; bases with no gene match: 3. In germline, CDR1 is ENHRY, CDR2 SYGVKD. The CDR3 runs to 16 residues. The CDR3 loop reads CAISESASGRTDTQYF. The CDR3 nucleotides read TGTGCCATCAGTGAGTCGGCTAGCGGGAGAACAGATACGCAGTATTTT.

CDR3 loop: CASSLTQEKLFF. The CDR3 DNA reads TGCGCCAGCAGCTTGACACAGGAAAAACTGTTTTTT. The V call is TRBV5-1, the J call TRBJ1-4; D is uncertain. The CDR3 length is 12 residues. V gave up 1 base and J gave up 8 bases, with 6 bases separating them. Germline CDR1 and CDR2: SGHRS and YFSETQ.

The chain is built from TRBV5-1 and TRBJ1-2, with a possible D match to TRBD1 (6 bases). This CDR3 comprises 14 residues. Germline values: CDR1 SGHRS, CDR2 YFSETQ. V lost 3 bases and J lost 4, with 13 bases in between. The CDR3 region has the DNA TGCGCCAGCAGCTACCTACAGGGTAGCTATGGCTACACCTTC. Its translation: CASSYLQGSYGYTF.

The rearrangement uses TRBV4-1 and TRBJ2-5, with 13 bases aligning to TRBD2. The V gene's germline CDR1 is MGHRA and CDR2 YSYEKL. This CDR3 is built from 17 residues. J was trimmed by 4 bases and V by 3 bases; bases with no gene match: 8. The CDR3, as DNA: TGCGCCAGCAGCCAGGTGGGACTAGCGGGAAGTGGAGAGACCCAGTACTTC. Residues: CASSQVGLAGSGETQYF.

This clone has just one count. The V gene is TRBV3-1 (or the pseudogene TRBV3-2), the J gene TRBJ1-6, with D uncertain. In germline, CDR1 is LGHDT, CDR2 YNNKEL (reference sequence). CDR3 length equals 16 residues. V was shortened by 0 bases and J by 8 bases, with 14 bases between the two germline ends. As DNA, the CDR3 is TGTGCCAGCAGCCAAGATCTACGCCAGATGGATTCACCCCTCCACTTT. Amino acid sequence: CASSQDLRQMDSPLHF.

The rearrangement links TRBV6-5 to TRBJ2-2, with D hard to call. V was shortened by 0 bases and J by 1 base, with 6 bases between the two germline ends. Germline loops: CDR1 MNHEY, CDR2 SVGAGI. The CDR3 is made up of 15 amino acids. The DNA of the CDR3 is TGTGCCAGCAGTTACTCCGTTTTGAACACCGGGGAGCTGTTTTTT. This encodes CASSYSVLNTGELFF.